The rows below give T cell receptor beta chains drawn from one sample of a study of cytomegalovirus exposure and HLA in healthy donors. Produced via immunoSEQ multiplex PCR; TCRdb's table is partial and in-frame only. The sample comprises 95,000 to 150,000 clones, more than 60% of which are singletons, and 1.5% to 1.7% rests with the top ten. The sequenced sample was PBMCs. The source is a man between 18 and 35 years old in good health and CMV-seronegative. Each CDR3 is given with its conserved first and last residue.

cdr3_aa v_call
CASRTTRDSHMNTEAFF TRBV27
CASSQEGGSSYEQYF TRBV4-3
CASSPGPGGVRNTIYF TRBV7-6
CASRLNVGQGSEKLFF TRBV5-1
CASSSLQGALEKLFF TRBV27
CASSGLGERVYF TRBV28
CASSQDWGVGNTEAFF TRBV14
CASSSGDYGYTF TRBV7-9
CASKILDLDSGNTIYF TRBV10-2
CASSSRGLTEAFF TRBV7-2
CAWSRVLQETQYF TRBV30
CAWSVRAGGNEQYF TRBV30
CAWSAQANSPLHF TRBV30
CASSSGPWNTEAFF TRBV5-8